This TCR beta chain was sequenced during a study of low-dose radiotherapy and immunotherapy resistance in tumors (dated by TCRdb to the early 2020s). About the investigation overall: Cohort 1 received 0.5 Gy per fraction every 2 weeks, with a prescribed total PTV dose of 6.5 Gy. For Cohort 2, the dose was 1 Gy per fraction given every two weeks, adding up to 13 Gy in total across 26 weeks. Nivolumab and ipilimumab were both given intravenously, with nivolumab at a 240 mg flat dose every two weeks and ipilimumab at 1 mg/kg every six weeks. Cyclophosphamide 200 mg/m2 was given intravenously every two weeks, one day before each radiation and immunotherapy administration. Patients took aspirin 300 mg orally once daily for four cycles, starting on cycle 1 day 1. Trial participants were not randomized into treatment groups. The translational analysis covered eight patients: three from the first dose cohort and the first five from the second dose cohort.

CDR1 SQVTM and CDR2 ANQGSEA were looked up in the germline V gene. The CDR3 has 13 amino acids, counting the end cysteine and phenylalanine. Only the CDR3 DNA stays, 39 bases, in frame from base 1. Compared with germline, V lacks 6 bases and J lacks 7 bases; bases without a gene match: 11. On this clonotype itself: This clone's antigen is unknown. No base quality information exists; no much larger clone differs at one position.

First-strand cDNA was synthesized with Superscript III and a set of TRAV- and TRBV-specific primers, covering both TCRalpha and TCRbeta chains. A roughly 19-cycle PCR with Phusion amplified the TCRs, pairing a constant-region primer with the adapter that was attached to the V primers. The isolated mRNA was amplified using the MessageAmp II aRNA Amplification Kit, with in vitro transcription performed for less than 20 hours at 37 degrees C. The Dynabeads mRNA DIRECT Purification Kit was used to isolate the mRNA for TCR sequencing. Indexed Illumina adapters were added in a second Phusion PCR of 25 cycles, after which AMPure XP beads were used to purify the products. The authors' analysis ran thus. Using custom Perl scripts, TCR sequences that encoded the same protein were pooled, out-of-frame sequences were dropped, and the abundance of each clonotype was calculated. TCR sequences supported by only a single read were excluded from analysis. The metrics used to describe the repertoires included Shannon entropy, Gini index, clonality, richness, and the frequency of TCRs shared between repertoires. The public reads were quality trimmed at Q25 with fastp and then assembled into clones with MiXCR by TCRdb, keeping productive beta chains. Every distinct CDR3 protein forms one entry, paired with its most common genes and DNA. None of the V and J calls come from the authors' own analysis; TCRdb made them. The sample contains approximately 7,800 distinct CDR3 sequences, about 53% of them found a single time. 9.5% to 15% of the sample is held by the ten biggest clonotypes.

The donors took part in RACIN, a single-arm, phase I, dose-escalation trial that combined nivolumab, ipilimumab, aspirin, low-dose cyclophosphamide and low-dose radiotherapy. Patients were eligible if they had advanced solid tumors that were TIL-negative. The chain links TRBV29-1 with TRBJ2-7, with 8 bases matching TRBD2. This receptor was taken from a human donor with advanced metastatic prostate, ovarian, gallbladder or colorectal cancer (not recorded which). This table probably holds off-target reads from a library built for another chain. The CDR3 protein sequence reads: CSVQAGVGREQYF. The DNA is as follows: TGCAGCGTCCAAGCGGGAGTTGGGAGGGAGCAGTACTTC.